The TCR beta chain described here comes from a study of tumor-infiltrating lymphocytes in localized non-small cell lung cancer. On the study more broadly: Several tumor histologies, both smoking statuses, and some post-neoadjuvant chemotherapy samples were included. From each patient, both tumor and uninvolved lung, non-adjacent to tumor, were sampled. Regarding the study as a whole: Each assay used a separate piece of the same tissue.

The V gene lost 3 bases and the J gene lost 4 bases, with 13 bases spanning the gap. The germline V gene has CDR1 SNHLY and CDR2 FYNNEI. The CDR3 is made up of 15 amino acids. Comments on this clone: Its antigen is currently unknown.

Libraries were prepared by immunoSEQ multiplex PCR; TCRdb keeps only in-frame clonotypes and omits some of them. The table records roughly 7,400 clones, around 77% of them present only once. The chain combines TRBV2 with TRBJ1-3, with D possibly being TRBD1 (5 bases). The TCR sequence derives from a human donor with non-small cell lung cancer. The sequenced material came from lung tumor tissue. The CDR3, as DNA: TGTGCCAGCAGTGATCTGGTAGGGGCCGGAAACACCATATATTTT. Its translation is CASSDLVGAGNTIYF.